This T cell receptor (beta chain) appears in the sequencing data of a study of blood T cell repertoires in COVID-19. The germline V gene encodes CDR1 SNHLY and CDR2 FYNNEI. The CDR3 length is 17 residues. With 4 bases clipped from V and 1 base from J, the junction kept 7 bases outside the gene matches. In the original processing: Quantification of nucleated cells was approximated via reference gene primer amplification. Here immunoSEQ multiplex PCR was the method, and the copy in TCRdb shows in-frame clones only, minus some. V, J and clone size are taken as reported in that table, and D and trimming were inferred from the DNA itself. The sample has 230,000 or so clones, 86% seen once.

The sample taken for sequencing was PBMCs or T cells enriched from blood (not recorded which). The sequence derives from a woman aged 40 to 50 with acute COVID-19. This chain links TRBV2 with TRBJ2-2; 9 nucleotides align to TRBD2. The CDR3 DNA is TGTGCCAGCAGTGCCGTAGCGGGGGAAGGGAACACCGGGGAGCTGTTTTTT. Its protein product is CASSAVAGEGNTGELFF.